This T cell receptor (beta chain) derives from a study of shared clonotypes between healthy human individuals. Genomic DNA of every subset was divided equally among multiple immunoSEQ plates. This table comes from immunoSEQ multiplex PCR, and its TCRdb copy is limited to in-frame clones, with some not included. The sample consists of just over 2,000,000 clones, 95% of them appearing once. This CDR3 comprises 15 residues. The germline V gene encodes CDR1 MNHEY and CDR2 SMNVEV (reference sequence). The V end was cut by 0 bases, the J end by 3 bases, with 9 bases between. The chain recombines TRBV27 with TRBJ1-3; D uncertain. The TCR originated in a man aged 18 to 35 in good health. Material for sequencing was naive CD4+ T cells sorted from blood. The subset was: CD45RA+ positively selected. CDR3 sequence (DNA): TGTGCCAGCAGTTTATCGGCAACTTTTGGAAACACCATATATTTT. Amino acid sequence: CASSLSATFGNTIYF.